Reported below is one T cell receptor beta chain. The sample is drawn from a study of technical replicates of blood from several donors. The CDR3 length is 13 residues. Germline CDR1 ENHRY, CDR2 SYGVKD. The V and J ends lost 6 bases and 7 bases, in that order; junction bases with no gene match: 7. Some clones are missing from TCRdb's copy, which holds only in-frame ones; the method was immunoSEQ multiplex PCR. Of tens of thousands of clones in the sample, 94% were seen once. The clonotype comes from a human donor in good health. V usage is TRBV10-3 and J usage is TRBJ1-1; 8 positions agree with TRBD1. Material for sequencing was T cells isolated from PBMCs. The CDR3 sequence is CAIRMTGDNEAFF. DNA for the CDR3: TGTGCCATCAGAATGACAGGGGATAATGAAGCTTTCTTT.